Presented here are 3 T cell receptor beta chains from one specimen sequenced in a study of T cells in Graves' hyperthyroidism and ophthalmopathy. The CDR3 regions of TCR beta were amplified from RNA transcripts. First-round RT-PCR of the TCR CDR3 relied on the HTBI primer set. TCRdb recomputed calls from the multiplex PCR reads with MiXCR, one row per CDR3 protein. The sample holds around 530,000 distinct CDR3 sequences; 17% are singletons and the top ten take under 20%. The sequencing sample was made of blood. The receptors shown here come from a woman aged 18 to 35 with Graves' ophthalmopathy.

The chain joins TRBV6-2 or TRBV6-3 to TRBJ1-2; D gene uncertain. The V gene lost 5 bases and the J gene lost 4 bases, with 11 bases spanning the gap. Germline V gene data show CDR1 as MNHEY and CDR2 as SVGEGT. This CDR3 spans 13 amino acids. The CDR3 loop is CASSVVHRYGYTF. The CDR3 DNA reads TGTGCCAGCAGTGTGGTACACCGCTATGGCTACACCTTC.

This clonotype came up many times. The chain uses TRBV3-1 and TRBJ1-2; D not certain. V was cut by 3 bases and J by 4 bases, with 18 bases left in between. Germline loops: CDR1 LGHDT, CDR2 YNNKEL (reference sequence). The length of the CDR3 is 16 residues. The CDR3 reads CASSHWSKFDVYGYTF. In DNA form, the CDR3 reads TGTGCCAGCAGCCACTGGAGTAAATTCGATGTCTATGGCTACACCTTC.

This clonotype has a count of ten or more. J is TRBJ2-5 and V is TRBV6-1; D tentatively fits TRBD1 or TRBD2 (5 bases each). Germline V gives CDR1 MNHNS, CDR2 SASEGT. Trimming removed 5 bases at V and 5 bases at J, with 12 bases between. The CDR3 is 13 amino acids. Here the CDR3 reads CASSYVEGETQYF. As DNA, the CDR3 is TGTGCCAGCAGTTATGTTGAGGGGGAGACCCAGTACTTC.